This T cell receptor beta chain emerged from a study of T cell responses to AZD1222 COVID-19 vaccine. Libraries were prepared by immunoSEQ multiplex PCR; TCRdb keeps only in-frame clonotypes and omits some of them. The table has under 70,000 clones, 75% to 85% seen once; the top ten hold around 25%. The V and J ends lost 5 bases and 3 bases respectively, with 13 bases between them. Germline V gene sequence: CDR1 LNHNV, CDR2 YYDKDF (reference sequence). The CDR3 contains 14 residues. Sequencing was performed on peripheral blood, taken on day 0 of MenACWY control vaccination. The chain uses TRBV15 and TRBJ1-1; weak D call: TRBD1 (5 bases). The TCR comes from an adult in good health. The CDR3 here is CATSGGRLDTEAFF. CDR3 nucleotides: TGTGCCACCAGCGGGGGTAGGTTGGACACTGAAGCTTTCTTT.